Below are 28 T cell receptor beta chains sequenced from a single sample in a study of blood T cell repertoires in COVID-19. Libraries were prepared by immunoSEQ multiplex PCR; TCRdb keeps only in-frame clonotypes and omits some of them. The sample has fewer than 200,000 clones; about 90% are singletons. The sequenced material came from PBMCs or T cells enriched from blood (not recorded which). The origin of the receptors is a woman aged 18 to 35 who had recovered from COVID-19.

This clone has just a few counts. This chain connects TRBV2 to TRBJ1-3, with no clear D. Germline V lookup: CDR1 SNHLY, CDR2 FYNNEI. Trimming left V 4 bases short and J 0 bases short, with 16 bases between. The CDR3 is made up of 17 amino acids. CDR3 nucleotides: TGTGCCAGCAGTGTGCGGGGTGAGCGTAGCTCTGGAAACACCATATATTTT. Residues: CASSVRGERSSGNTIYF.

The chain has TRBV18 and TRBJ1-2; D unclear. Looked up from germline, CDR1 is KGHSH and CDR2 is LQKENI. This CDR3 has 14 amino acids. Trimming removed 1 base at V and 4 bases at J, with 10 bases between. For the CDR3, the DNA is TGTGCCAGCTCACCACAGGACTTTGGCTATGGCTACACCTTC. Translation: CASSPQDFGYGYTF.

The V call is TRBV5-1, the J call TRBJ2-7; 8 bases map to TRBD2. The junction had 7 bases not matched to a gene; V was cut back by 5 bases and J by 3 bases. CDR3 length: 14 residues. CDR1 SGHRS and CDR2 YFSETQ come from the germline V gene. The DNA of the CDR3 is TGCGCCAGCAGACTAGCGGCGACTTACTACGAGCAGTACTTC. This codes for CASRLAATYYEQYF.

This chain joins TRBV2 and TRBJ1-4; 7 positions agree with TRBD1. This CDR3 is 17 amino acids long. Trimming cost V 5 bases and J 0 bases; bases outside gene matches: 9. Germline CDR1 reads SNHLY; CDR2 reads FYNNEI. This CDR3 reads CASSQDRVTATNEKLFF. The CDR3 DNA is TGTGCCAGCAGTCAAGACAGGGTGACGGCAACTAATGAAAAACTGTTTTTT.

The chain employs TRBV15 and TRBJ2-5; D perhaps matches TRBD2 (6 bases). From germline, CDR1 is LNHNV and CDR2 YYDKDF (reference sequence). The length of the CDR3 is 17 residues. V was trimmed by 4 bases and J by 3 bases, leaving 21 bases between them. In nucleotides, the CDR3 is TGTGCCACCAGCAATCGCTTCTTCGGGGGTTCCAAAGAGACCCAGTACTTC. The encoded protein is CATSNRFFGGSKETQYF.

The rearrangement links TRBV10-3 to TRBJ1-1; maybe TRBD1 (5 bases). The CDR3 has 14 residues. The V end lost 3 bases, the J end lost 0 bases, and 8 bases lay between the germline ends. Germline CDR1 reads ENHRY; CDR2 reads SYGVKD. CDR3 region: CAISDGGMNTEAFF. CDR3 in DNA: TGTGCCATCAGTGATGGGGGGATGAACACTGAAGCTTTCTTT.

V usage is TRBV19 and J usage is TRBJ2-1; D remains unclear. CDR1 and CDR2 from the germline V gene are LNHDA and SQIVND (reference sequence). Trimming left V 4 bases short and J 2 bases short, with 15 bases between. This CDR3 comprises 16 residues. The DNA of the CDR3 is TGTGCCAGTAGTACCAACATCGCCTTTGCCTACAATGAGCAGTTCTTC. This sequence encodes CASSTNIAFAYNEQFF.

The V gene is TRBV19, the J gene TRBJ2-2; 11 bases agree with TRBD2. The CDR3 is 15 residues long. The V and J ends lost 5 bases and 6 bases, in that order; junction bases with no gene match: 5. Germline CDR1 is LNHDA and CDR2 is SQIVND (reference sequence). The CDR3 DNA sequence: TGTGCCAGTAGTGCTAGCGGGGGGTCGGCCGGGGAGCTGTTTTTT. This gives the protein CASSASGGSAGELFF.

J is TRBJ1-1 and V is TRBV10-1; the D gene is possibly TRBD1 (5 bases). The V gene lost 7 bases and the J gene lost 1 base, with 16 bases spanning the gap. CDR3 length: 15 residues. Germline V gene data show CDR1 as WNHNN and CDR2 as SYGVQD (reference sequence). The CDR3 is CASKTGGATNTEAFF. The CDR3 region has the DNA TGCGCCAGCAAGACCGGCGGGGCGACGAACACTGAAGCTTTCTTT.

The CDR3, as DNA: TGTGCCAGCAGTCACAGGGTTACCTACACTGAAGCTTTCTTT. It yields the protein CASSHRVTYTEAFF. The gene calls are TRBV28 and TRBJ1-1, with D possibly matching TRBD1 (6 bases). V lost 5 bases, J lost 3 bases, and 13 bases lay in between. The CDR3 loop spans 14 amino acids. Germline values: CDR1 MDHEN, CDR2 SYDVKM.

This chain joins TRBV14 and TRBJ1-3; no clear D. The CDR3 has 15 residues. Per germline, CDR1 SGHDN and CDR2 FVKESK. The germline V and J ends were trimmed by 1 base and 4 bases, with 11 bases remaining between them. The CDR3 here is CASSQGRPAGNTIYF. The CDR3, as DNA: TGTGCCAGCAGCCAAGGAAGACCAGCGGGAAACACCATATATTTT.

In its sample, this clone was seen a few times. This rearrangement joins TRBV18 to TRBJ1-1; D is unclear. V was pared by 4 bases and J by 4 bases, with 13 bases between. The CDR3 is 14 amino acids. CDR1 and CDR2 from the germline V gene are KGHSH and LQKENI. The CDR3 DNA reads TGTGCCAGCTCACAGAGCATGGAGGGCACTGAAGCTTTCTTT. Encoded protein: CASSQSMEGTEAFF.

The CDR3 region has the DNA TGTGCCAGCAGCTTGGACATAGGGGAAAACATTCAGTACTTC. This codes for CASSLDIGENIQYF. This sequence joins TRBV5-4 and TRBJ2-4, with D maybe TRBD1 (5 bases). V lost 0 bases to trimming and J lost 5 bases, with 9 bases between them. Germline V gene sequence: CDR1 SGHNT, CDR2 YYREEE (reference sequence). This CDR3 region has 14 residues.

This chain joins TRBV6-5 and TRBJ2-7, with D perhaps TRBD2 (6 bases). The CDR3 length is 15 residues. Germline V gene data show CDR1 as MNHEY and CDR2 as SVGAGI. Trimming cost V 7 bases and J 3 bases, with 19 bases left between them. Written as DNA, the CDR3 is TGTGCCAGCACCGGCGGGGAAGGGATGAACTACGAGCAGTACTTC. Its translation: CASTGGEGMNYEQYF.

The V and J genes are TRBV29-1 and TRBJ2-2; TRBD1 is a possible D gene (6 bases). The CDR3 loop spans 15 amino acids. The V gene lost 3 bases and the J gene lost 3 bases, with 14 bases spanning the gap. From germline, CDR1 is SQVTM and CDR2 ANQGSEA. CDR3 nucleotides: TGCAGCGTTGAGGGGGCCCCGGGGTACACCGGGGAGCTGTTTTTT. This codes for CSVEGAPGYTGELFF.

This chain links TRBV2 with TRBJ1-1; no clear D. The CDR3 contains 11 residues. Trimming took 7 bases from V and 8 from J, leaving 11 bases between them. The germline gives CDR1 SNHLY, CDR2 FYNNEI. In DNA form, the CDR3 reads TGTGCCAGCACCGCGGAGCCCGAAGCTTTCTTT. As protein: CASTAEPEAFF.

This chain uses TRBV23-1 with TRBJ2-7; D is perhaps TRBD1 (5 bases). TRBV23-1 is marked as an open reading frame, function uncertain. The CDR3 totals 18 residues. Trimming pared 3 bases from V and 7 bases from J, leaving 28 bases between. CDR3 bases: TGCGCCAGCAGTCACAACTCGCCGACAGTCCCCCACTACGATGAGCAGTACTTC. It specifies CASSHNSPTVPHYDEQYF.

The rearrangement joins TRBV5-4 to TRBJ1-1; TRBD1 matches at 11 bases. V shed 4 bases, J shed 4 bases, and the junction held 6 bases outside the gene matches. Germline CDR1 SGHNT, CDR2 YYREEE (reference sequence). There are 15 residues in the CDR3. CDR3 bases: TGTGCCAGCAGCCCCGGGACAGGGGGGGTCACTGAAGCTTTCTTT. Translation: CASSPGTGGVTEAFF.

This clone was found a few times. The chain links TRBV7-6 to TRBJ2-2; 12 nucleotides agree with TRBD1. This CDR3 has 18 amino acids. Germline CDR1 and CDR2: SGHVS and FNYEAQ. J gave up 4 bases and V 4 bases, and 10 bases lay outside the gene matches. CDR3 DNA: TGTGCCAGCAGCTCAGGGACAGGGGGCGAAGGGATCACCGGGGAGCTGTTTTTT. Encoded protein: CASSSGTGGEGITGELFF. Drawing the rest from reference TRBV7-6 and TRBJ2-2, the complete variable domain is GAGVSQSPRYKVTKRGQDVALRCDPISGHVSLYWYRQALGQGPEFLTYFNYEAQQDKSGLPNDRFSAERPEGSISTLTIQRTEQRDSAMYRCASSSGTGGEGITGELFFGEGSRLTVL.

This clone has a single count. The chain carries TRBV12-2 and TRBJ1-1; no check of the table's D call, TRBD1, against the DNA was made. TRBV12-2 is tagged as a pseudogene. The CDR3 contains 17 residues. The CDR3 region is CASRLFTVEGAITEAFF. CDR3 sequence (DNA): TGTGCAAGTCGCTTATTTACCGTTGAGGGGGCGATCACTGAAGCTTTCTTT.

This rearrangement joins TRBV28 to TRBJ1-2; D might be TRBD1 (5 bases). Germline CDR1 and CDR2: MDHEN and SYDVKM. CDR3 length: 14 amino acids. V lost 5 bases and J 5 bases, leaving 15 bases between the germline ends. The CDR3 reads CASSQGAVRYGYTF. The CDR3 bases are TGTGCCAGCAGTCAGGGTGCCGTACGATATGGCTACACCTTC.

The chain has TRBV2 and TRBJ2-1; TRBD2 matches 11 bases. From germline, CDR1 is SNHLY and CDR2 FYNNEI. The CDR3 totals 15 residues. The junction had 2 bases not matched to a gene; V was cut back by 5 bases and J by 2 bases. The CDR3, as DNA: TGTGCCAGCAGTTTAGCGGGGGGGACCTACAATGAGCAGTTCTTC. Its translation: CASSLAGGTYNEQFF.

The chain carries TRBV2 and TRBJ1-5; a weak D match, TRBD1 (5 bases). CDR1 SNHLY and CDR2 FYNNEI come from the germline V gene. CDR3 length: 15 residues. V lost 5 bases and J lost 1, with 12 bases in between. CDR3 DNA: TGTGCCAGCAGTCTGTCCGGGGGAAGCAATCAGCCCCAGCATTTT. Its translation is CASSLSGGSNQPQHF.

In its sample, this clone was seen once. This chain connects TRBV11-2 to TRBJ1-2; no reliable D call. The germline V gene has CDR1 SGHAT and CDR2 FQNNGV. V lost 4 bases and J 1 base, leaving 4 bases between the germline ends. The CDR3 length is 12 residues. CDR3 sequence reads: CASSSHNYGYTF. The CDR3 DNA follows: TGTGCCAGCAGCTCCCATAACTATGGCTACACCTTC.

The chain is built from TRBV19 and TRBJ2-3; 8 nucleotides line up with TRBD2. After removal of 5 bases from V and 2 bases from J, the junction contained 6 bases not matched to a gene. This CDR3 comprises 15 residues. The germline gives CDR1 LNHDA, CDR2 SQIVND (reference sequence). The CDR3 DNA is TGTGCCAGTAGTCCTGGACTAGCACCCACAGATACGCAGTATTTT. Amino acids: CASSPGLAPTDTQYF.

This chain uses TRBV28 with TRBJ1-2; D gene uncertain. The V and J ends lost 3 bases and 3 bases respectively, with 5 bases between them. This CDR3 spans 12 amino acids. In germline, CDR1 is MDHEN, CDR2 SYDVKM. The CDR3 reads CASSFPDYGYTF. CDR3 in DNA: TGTGCCAGCAGTTTCCCGGACTATGGCTACACCTTC.

This chain joins TRBV6-1 and TRBJ2-6; no firm D call. Trimming pared 4 bases from V and 5 bases from J, leaving 21 bases between. CDR1 MNHNS and CDR2 SASEGT come from the germline V gene. The CDR3 sequence is 18 residues long. CDR3 nucleotides: TGTGCCAGCAGTGTGGCGCTGGAATGTAACAGTCGGGCCAACGTCCTGACTTTC. It specifies CASSVALECNSRANVLTF.

This clone was picked up one time. V gene TRBV29-1 combines with J gene TRBJ2-3; D is perhaps TRBD2 (6 bases). Germline V lookup: CDR1 SQVTM, CDR2 ANQGSEA. This CDR3 region has 12 residues. The V gene lost 4 bases and the J gene lost 5 bases, with 10 bases spanning the gap. The CDR3 protein is CSVGGVEDTQYF. In DNA, the CDR3 is TGCAGCGTTGGGGGGGTAGAAGATACGCAGTATTTT.